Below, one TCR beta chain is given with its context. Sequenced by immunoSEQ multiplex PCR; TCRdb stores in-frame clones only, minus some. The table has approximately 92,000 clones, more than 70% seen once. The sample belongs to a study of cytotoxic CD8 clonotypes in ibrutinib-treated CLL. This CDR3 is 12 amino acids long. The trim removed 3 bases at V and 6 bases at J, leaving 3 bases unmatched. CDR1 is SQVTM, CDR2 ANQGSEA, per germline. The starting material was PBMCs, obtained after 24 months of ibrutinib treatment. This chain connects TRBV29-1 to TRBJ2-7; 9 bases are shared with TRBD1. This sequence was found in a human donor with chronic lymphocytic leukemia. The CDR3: CSVERTGVEQYF. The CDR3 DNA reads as TGCAGCGTTGAGCGGACAGGGGTCGAGCAGTACTTC.